The 7 T cell receptor beta chains reported below all come from one sample, sequenced in a study of shared clonotypes between healthy human individuals. Some clones are missing from TCRdb's copy, which holds only in-frame ones; the method was immunoSEQ multiplex PCR. The data hold almost 750,000 clones, with about two thirds observed a single time. Sequences were obtained from memory CD4+ T cells sorted from blood. Subset denoted: CD45RA-negative fraction. These receptors came from a woman aged 25 to 39 in good health.

The chain has TRBV6-5 and TRBJ2-7; 7 nucleotides line up with TRBD2. The CDR3 is 14 residues long. Germline assignment: CDR1 MNHEY and CDR2 SVGAGI. Trimming cost V 5 bases and J 2 bases; bases outside gene matches: 6. DNA of the CDR3: TGTGCCAGCAGTACTGCCGGGACTACCTACGAGCAGTACTTC. Protein product: CASSTAGTTYEQYF.

The chain joins TRBV6-5 to TRBJ2-7; D possibly corresponds to TRBD2 (6 bases). Germline V lookup: CDR1 MNHEY, CDR2 SVGAGI. The CDR3 length is 14 residues. The V and J ends lost 2 bases and 3 bases respectively, with 11 bases between them. This CDR3 is CASSYAGGNYEQYF. The CDR3 DNA sequence: TGTGCCAGCAGTTACGCCGGGGGAAACTACGAGCAGTACTTC.

This rearrangement joins TRBV28 to TRBJ2-5, with TRBD2 matching 15 bases. This CDR3 contains 15 residues. The junction had 4 bases not matched to a gene; V was cut back by 4 bases and J by 7 bases. Per germline, CDR1 MDHEN and CDR2 SYDVKM. The CDR3 nucleotides are TGTGCCAGCAGTTCACCGGGACTAGCGGGAGGGACCCAGTACTTC. It translates to CASSSPGLAGGTQYF.

Ten or more counts support this clone. The rearrangement links TRBV10-2 to TRBJ1-5; D is ambiguous. Between the trimmed V and J ends, which lost 0 bases and 9 bases, there was a span of 12 bases. CDR1 WSHSY and CDR2 SAAADI come from the germline V gene. This CDR3 comprises 14 residues. CDR3 in DNA: TGCGCCAGCAGTGAGTCGGCGGTTGGGCTGCCCCAGCATTTT. Its protein is CASSESAVGLPQHF.

The CDR3 loop is CASSPWDTQYF. Here the CDR3 DNA reads TGTGCCAGCAGCCCGTGGGATACGCAGTATTTT. The chain has TRBV11-2 and TRBJ2-3; the D is unclear. The CDR3 consists of 11 residues. V was pared by 5 bases and J by 6 bases, with 6 bases between. Germline loops: CDR1 SGHAT, CDR2 FQNNGV.

The gene calls are TRBV25-1 and TRBJ2-1; 10 bases agree with TRBD2. This CDR3 contains 14 residues. V was clipped by 7 bases and J by 3 bases; unmatched bases: 3. Looked up from germline, CDR1 is MGHDK and CDR2 is SYGVNS. CDR3 bases: TGTGCCAGCACAGGACTAGCGGTCTACAATGAGCAGTTCTTC. Amino acids: CASTGLAVYNEQFF. Supplemented by reference TRBV25-1 and TRBJ2-1, the full variable domain reads EADIYQTPRYLVIGTGKKITLECSQTMGHDKMYWYQQDPGMELHLIHYSYGVNSTEKGDLSSESTVSRIRTEHFPLTLESARPSHTSQYLCASTGLAVYNEQFFGPGTRLTVL.

With respect to this clone: The sample holds other DNA sequences that translate to the same CDR3. The chain carries TRBV28 and TRBJ2-7, with TRBD2 matching over 11 bases. Germline values: CDR1 MDHEN, CDR2 SYDVKM. The CDR3 sequence is 15 residues long. V trimming: 4 bases; J trimming: 1 base; junction bases outside the gene matches: 3. The CDR3 sequence: CASSSGTSGSYEQYF. Here the CDR3 DNA reads TGTGCCAGCAGTTCCGGGACTAGCGGATCCTACGAGCAGTACTTC.